A single sample is the source of the 32 T cell receptor beta chains below, sequenced in a study of OX40 agonist ivuxolimab in advanced cancers. The method was immunoSEQ multiplex PCR; TCRdb's version includes in-frame clones alone and lacks a portion of them. Of over 30,000 clones in the sample, less than 90% were seen once. This sample comprised CD4+ or CD8+ T cells sorted from blood, obtained in a trial of the OX40 agonist ivuxolimab. The source is an adult with an advanced solid tumor such as melanoma, head and neck, liver or kidney cancer.

V usage is TRBV6-1 and J usage is TRBJ1-5; TRBD1 matches at 7 bases. The CDR3 spans 14 residues. Trimming took 6 bases from V and 4 from J; bases not matched to a gene: 6. Germline V gene data show CDR1 as MNHNS and CDR2 as SASEGT. Here the CDR3 reads CASRQGVRNQPQHF. In nucleotides, the CDR3 is TGTGCCAGCAGGCAGGGGGTCCGGAATCAGCCCCAGCATTTT.

This clone was found once. The genes are TRBV18 and TRBJ2-3, with 7 bases matching TRBD2. CDR3 length: 18 amino acids. The junction had 12 bases not matched to a gene; V was cut back by 3 bases and J by 0 bases. Germline CDR1 reads KGHSH; CDR2 reads LQKENI. The CDR3 DNA is TGTGCCAGCTCACCGCACGTACTAGCGCCCCATAGCACAGATACGCAGTATTTT. This sequence encodes CASSPHVLAPHSTDTQYF.

This chain joins TRBV7-2 and TRBJ1-5, with 7 positions matching TRBD1. The germline CDR1 and CDR2 sequences are SGHTA and FQGNSA. The V segment lost 2 bases and the J segment 0 bases; nucleotides outside the gene matches: 7. CDR3 length equals 17 residues. CDR3 bases: TGTGCCAGCAGCTTAACTCCGGGACAGAATAGCAATCAGCCCCAGCATTTT. Translation: CASSLTPGQNSNQPQHF.

The chain carries TRBV20-1 and TRBJ1-1; D gene uncertain. CDR1 DFQATT and CDR2 SNEGSKA come from the germline V gene (reference sequence). V dropped 6 bases and J dropped 4 bases, with 9 bases sitting between them. The CDR3 is 11 residues long. CDR3: CSAARSTEAFF. Here the CDR3 DNA reads TGCAGTGCCGCGAGGAGCACTGAAGCTTTCTTT.

This sequence joins TRBV10-3 and TRBJ2-3, with TRBD1 matching over 8 bases. V gave up 10 bases and J gave up 3 bases; unmatched junction bases: 9. The CDR3 spans 14 residues. Germline CDR1 and CDR2: ENHRY and SYGVKD. Written as DNA, the CDR3 is TGTGCCACCGGATTACAGGGGGGAACAGATACGCAGTATTTT. It encodes CATGLQGGTDTQYF.

The V gene is TRBV5-1, the J gene TRBJ1-2, with 7 bases lining up with TRBD1. Looked up from germline, CDR1 is SGHRS and CDR2 is YFSETQ. V trimming: 0 bases; J trimming: 2 bases; junction bases outside the gene matches: 1. The CDR3 spans 14 residues. CDR3 amino acids: CASSLDRGNYGYTF. The DNA for the CDR3 is TGCGCCAGCAGCTTGGACAGGGGAAACTATGGCTACACCTTC.

In DNA, the CDR3 is TGTGCCAGCAGCTTAAATGGCGAGCAGTACTTC. This sequence encodes CASSLNGEQYF. This sequence joins TRBV11-2 and TRBJ2-7, with no clear D. The germline CDR1 and CDR2 sequences are SGHAT and FQNNGV. This CDR3 is 11 amino acids long. V was trimmed by 2 bases and J by 6 bases, leaving 5 bases between them.

J is TRBJ1-1 and V is TRBV9; 7 positions agree with TRBD1. The V gene's germline CDR1 is SGDLS and CDR2 YYNGEE. V was pared by 1 base and J by 1 base, with 7 bases of the junction left unmatched. CDR3 length: 16 amino acids. This CDR3 is CASSVTTGAPNTEAFF. The CDR3 DNA sequence: TGTGCCAGCAGCGTAACAACAGGGGCCCCGAACACTGAAGCTTTCTTT.

The rearrangement uses TRBV5-1 and TRBJ2-7; TRBD2 matches 7 bases. Losses at the gene ends were 5 bases for V and 5 bases for J; bases not matched to a gene: 7. Germline lookup yields CDR1 SGHRS and CDR2 YFSETQ. CDR3 length: 13 amino acids. The CDR3 region has the DNA TGCGCCAGCAGTCCCCGAGGGAGGGACGAGCAGTACTTC. It yields the protein CASSPRGRDEQYF.

The chain employs TRBV19 and TRBJ2-6, with 8 bases that match TRBD1. The CDR3 has 16 residues. Germline V gene sequence: CDR1 LNHDA, CDR2 SQIVND (reference sequence). Trimming cost V 5 bases and J 0 bases; bases outside gene matches: 3. CDR3 sequence: CASSQGARSGANVLTF. CDR3 DNA: TGTGCCAGTAGTCAGGGGGCCCGCTCTGGGGCCAACGTCCTGACTTTC.

This sequence joins TRBV18 and TRBJ2-5, with a tentative D call TRBD1 (5 bases). The V gene's germline CDR1 is KGHSH and CDR2 LQKENI. With 3 bases removed from V and 4 bases from J, the gap between germline ends came to 12 bases. This CDR3 contains 14 residues. The CDR3 sequence is CASSPGRVPETQYF. The CDR3 region has the DNA TGTGCCAGCTCACCCGGCAGGGTCCCAGAGACCCAGTACTTC.

This clone was detected once. This chain connects TRBV7-8 to TRBJ2-7; maybe TRBD1 (5 bases). The CDR3 sequence is 15 residues long. From germline, CDR1 is SGHVS and CDR2 FQNEAQ. Between the trimmed V and J ends, which lost 4 bases and 6 bases, there was a span of 19 bases. This CDR3 reads CASSSRLGPAVEQYF. The CDR3 DNA follows: TGTGCCAGCAGCTCAAGGTTGGGGCCCGCGGTCGAGCAGTACTTC. Full variable domain (rest looked up from reference TRBV7-8 and TRBJ2-7): GAGVSQSPRYKVAKRGQDVALRCDPISGHVSLFWYQQALGQGPEFLTYFQNEAQLDKSGLPSDRFFAERPEGSVSTLKIQRTQQEDSAVYLCASSSRLGPAVEQYFGPGTRLTVT.

This clone was found once. This rearrangement joins TRBV19 to TRBJ2-1, with a tentative D call TRBD2 (5 bases). The V gene lost 2 bases and the J gene lost 7 bases, with 15 bases spanning the gap. Germline CDR1 and CDR2: LNHDA and SQIVND (reference sequence). The CDR3 is 15 amino acids. CDR3 residues: CASSIQVRVVNEQFF. CDR3 bases: TGTGCCAGTAGTATACAAGTGAGGGTTGTTAATGAGCAGTTCTTC.

This chain links TRBV5-6 with TRBJ2-2, with a tentative D call TRBD1 (6 bases). Trimming pared 5 bases from V and 3 bases from J, leaving 11 bases between. Germline V gene lookup returns CDR1 SGHDT and CDR2 YYEEEE. There are 14 residues in the CDR3. The CDR3 bases are TGTGCCAGCAGGTCAAGGGGGTACACCGGGGAGCTGTTTTTT. Protein: CASRSRGYTGELFF.

The V gene is TRBV5-4, the J gene TRBJ2-3; no firm D call. Trimming removed 2 bases from V and 4 bases from J, with 5 bases in between. The CDR3 sequence is 12 residues long. Germline V gives CDR1 SGHNT, CDR2 YYREEE (reference sequence). This CDR3 reads CASSLPPDTQYF. In DNA, the CDR3 is TGTGCCAGCAGCTTACCACCAGATACGCAGTATTTT.

CDR3 region: CASSWSGQGQETQYF. Here the CDR3 DNA reads TGCGCCAGCAGCTGGTCGGGACAGGGTCAAGAGACCCAGTACTTC. The rearrangement uses TRBV5-1 and TRBJ2-5; 9 positions match TRBD1. This CDR3 is 15 amino acids long. V dropped 3 bases and J dropped 2; count of bases not matched to a gene: 5. The germline V gene encodes CDR1 SGHRS and CDR2 YFSETQ. Full variable domain (missing parts from reference TRBV5-1 and TRBJ2-5): KAGVTQTPRYLIKTRGQQVTLSCSPISGHRSVSWYQQTPGQGLQFLFEYFSETQRNKGNFPGRFSGRQFSNSRSEMNVSTLELGDSALYLCASSWSGQGQETQYFGPGTRLLVL.

The chain couples TRBV29-1 to TRBJ2-3; 9 nucleotides line up with TRBD1. CDR1 SQVTM and CDR2 ANQGSEA come from the germline V gene. J lost 3 bases, V lost 6 bases, and 7 bases had no gene match. The CDR3 consists of 14 residues. CDR3 nucleotides: TGCAGCGTGGCACAGGGGGCTTGGACAGATACGCAGTATTTT. This translates into CSVAQGAWTDTQYF.

The chain is built from TRBV5-6 and TRBJ2-5, with D possibly being TRBD2 (6 bases). The CDR3 extends over 15 amino acids. V was cut by 1 base and J by 1 base, with 11 bases left in between. CDR1 is SGHDT, CDR2 YYEEEE, per germline. The CDR3 region is CASSLLGGPQETQYF. CDR3 bases: TGTGCCAGCAGCTTGCTCGGAGGGCCCCAAGAGACCCAGTACTTC.

The genes are TRBV6-1 and TRBJ1-5; a possible D gene is TRBD1 (6 bases). The germline V gene has CDR1 MNHNS and CDR2 SASEGT. Trimming pared 0 bases from V and 5 bases from J, leaving 17 bases between. The CDR3 is 17 amino acids. The DNA for the CDR3 is TGTGCCAGCAGTGAAGCGCTGGGAGGGGGTTTGGATCAGCCCCAGCATTTT. Amino acids: CASSEALGGGLDQPQHF.

The gene calls are TRBV19 and TRBJ1-1; TRBD1 is a possible D gene (5 bases). Germline V gene data show CDR1 as LNHDA and CDR2 as SQIVND (reference sequence). V gave up 5 bases and J gave up 6 bases, with 16 bases separating them. The CDR3 totals 14 residues. DNA for the CDR3: TGTGCCAGTAGTCGAGAGGGTCGGGGCCCTGAAGCTTTCTTT. Translated: CASSREGRGPEAFF.

This chain joins TRBV5-4 and TRBJ2-1; 7 bases line up with TRBD2. CDR1 and CDR2 from the germline V gene are SGHNT and YYREEE (reference sequence). The CDR3 loop spans 17 amino acids. The trim removed 0 bases at V and 5 bases at J, leaving 11 bases unmatched. CDR3 DNA: TGTGCCAGCAGCTTGGCCGGGCTAGCGGACAAACACAATGAGCAGTTCTTC. Translating it yields CASSLAGLADKHNEQFF. Drawing the rest from reference TRBV5-4 and TRBJ2-1, the complete variable domain is ETGVTQSPTHLIKTRGQQVTLRCSSQSGHNTVSWYQQALGQGPQFIFQYYREEENGRGNFPPRFSGLQFPNYSSELNVNALELDDSALYLCASSLAGLADKHNEQFFGPGTRLTVL.

This clone was seen just once. V gene TRBV30 combines with J gene TRBJ2-7; a weak D match, TRBD2 (6 bases). In germline, CDR1 is GTSNPN, CDR2 SVGIG (reference sequence). This CDR3 is 17 amino acids long. Trimming took 0 bases from V and 3 from J, leaving 21 bases between them. The CDR3 coding sequence is TGTGCCTGGAGTGTTCGAGTGGAGGGATCGGTAAGCTACGAGCAGTACTTC. Translated, it gives CAWSVRVEGSVSYEQYF.

This chain connects TRBV18 to TRBJ2-7, with TRBD2 as a possible D gene (6 bases). Per germline, CDR1 KGHSH and CDR2 LQKENI. Between the trimmed V and J ends, which lost 2 bases and 7 bases, there was a span of 15 bases. CDR3 length: 14 amino acids. Here the CDR3 DNA reads TGTGCCAGCTCACCAGGGGACGGGGGTAGAGAGCAGTACTTC. Translating gives CASSPGDGGREQYF.

The chain uses TRBV18 and TRBJ2-6, with D maybe TRBD1 (6 bases). CDR3 length equals 16 residues. CDR1 and CDR2 (germline): KGHSH, LQKENI. V lost 3 bases and J lost 2, with 11 bases in between. The CDR3 loop is CASSPIQGTGANVLTF. Written as DNA, the CDR3 is TGTGCCAGCTCACCGATACAGGGAACTGGGGCCAACGTCCTGACTTTC.

The chain has TRBV5-4 and TRBJ1-1; D unclear. With 0 bases removed from V and 2 bases from J, the gap between germline ends came to 17 bases. Germline V lookup: CDR1 SGHNT, CDR2 YYREEE (reference sequence). The CDR3 is 17 residues long. The CDR3 bases are TGTGCCAGCAGCTTGGATGAACCCTTCAACCTTAACACTGAAGCTTTCTTT. Residues: CASSLDEPFNLNTEAFF.

The chain links TRBV19 to TRBJ1-1; the match to TRBD1 covers 8 bases. The CDR3 contains 14 residues. Germline V gene lookup returns CDR1 LNHDA and CDR2 SQIVND (reference sequence). J lost 13 bases, V lost 4 bases, and 14 bases had no gene match. The CDR3 spells CASSSPGTGPESFF. CDR3 nucleotide sequence: TGTGCCAGTAGTAGCCCCGGGACAGGCCCAGAGAGTTTCTTT.

The genes are TRBV6-1 and TRBJ1-3; no firm D call. CDR3 length equals 16 residues. The germline CDR1 and CDR2 sequences are MNHNS and SASEGT. The V gene lost 3 bases and the J gene lost 0 bases, with 12 bases spanning the gap. CDR3 nucleotides: TGTGCCAGCAGTGATCCTGCCGGGTACTCTGGAAACACCATATATTTT. Its translation is CASSDPAGYSGNTIYF.

The V call is TRBV28, the J call TRBJ1-5; no clear D gene. With 5 bases removed from V and 4 bases from J, the gap between germline ends came to 6 bases. CDR3 length: 12 amino acids. Germline V gene data show CDR1 as MDHEN and CDR2 as SYDVKM. CDR3 DNA sequence: TGTGCCAGCAGTCCCACTAATCAGCCCCAGCATTTT. It codes for CASSPTNQPQHF. The full variable domain, rest sourced from reference TRBV28 and TRBJ1-5, is DVKVTQSSRYLVKRTGEKVFLECVQDMDHENMFWYRQDPGLGLRLIYFSYDVKMKEKGDIPEGYSVSREKKERFSLILESASTNQTSMYLCASSPTNQPQHFGDGTRLSIL.

The count of this clone is one. The genes are TRBV10-3 and TRBJ1-2, with 7 bases that match TRBD1. The J segment lost 4 bases and the V segment lost 3 bases, leaving 8 bases of the junction unmatched. This CDR3 comprises 15 residues. Germline V gene lookup returns CDR1 ENHRY and CDR2 SYGVKD. The CDR3 DNA reads as TGTGCCATCAGTGAAACAGGGGCGCTGATCTATGGCTACACCTTC. Its translation is CAISETGALIYGYTF.

The chain links TRBV2 to TRBJ1-2; D possibly corresponds to TRBD1 (6 bases). This CDR3 spans 14 amino acids. V lost 4 bases and J lost 5, with 14 bases in between. In germline, CDR1 is SNHLY, CDR2 FYNNEI. The CDR3 loop is CASSGWGDTYGYTF. The CDR3 DNA is TGTGCCAGCAGTGGGTGGGGGGACACGTATGGCTACACCTTC. The full variable domain, with the rest looked up from reference TRBV2 and TRBJ1-2, is EPEVTQTPSHQVTQMGQEVILRCVPISNHLYFYWYRQILGQKVEFLVSFYNNEISEKSEIFDDQFSVERPDGSNFTLKIRSTKLEDSAMYFCASSGWGDTYGYTFGSGTRLTVV.

The chain couples TRBV6-6 to TRBJ1-1; D might be TRBD1 (6 bases). V was shortened by 0 bases and J by 7 bases, with 18 bases between the two germline ends. Looked up from germline, CDR1 is MNHNY and CDR2 is SVGAGI (reference sequence). The CDR3 is 16 residues long. The DNA of the CDR3 is TGTGCCAGCAGTTACTCGAGGGACATTAGGCAGGGTGAAGCTTTCTTT. This gives the protein CASSYSRDIRQGEAFF.

This chain connects TRBV5-4 to TRBJ2-5, with D possibly being TRBD1 (6 bases). The V and J ends lost 5 bases and 5 bases respectively, with 13 bases between them. Germline V gene data show CDR1 as SGHNT and CDR2 as YYREEE (reference sequence). There are 13 residues in the CDR3. The CDR3 sequence: CASRTKGVETQYF. In nucleotides, the CDR3 is TGTGCCAGCAGGACGAAGGGGGTGGAGACCCAGTACTTC.